The present T cell receptor (beta chain) was sequenced within a study of blood T cell repertoires in COVID-19. For the study at large: COVID-19 samples, acute and convalescent, were from the United States, Italy and Spain. T cells, B-cell-depleted T cells, or PBMCs supplied cDNA or gDNA.

Original processing notes: Scientists estimated how many nucleated cells there were by amplifying reference gene primers. Profiled with immunoSEQ multiplex PCR; TCRdb holds only in-frame clones, not every one. V and J calls plus clone size are reproduced from that table; the DNA served to infer D and trimming. The sample consists of fewer than 500,000 clones, 86% of them appearing once. The CDR3 totals 14 residues. J lost 3 bases, V lost 10 bases, and 9 bases had no gene match. In germline, CDR1 is SGHNT, CDR2 YENEEA. The specimen sequenced was peripheral blood. The V and J genes are TRBV11-3 and TRBJ2-3; TRBD2 matches at 8 bases. This TCR came from a woman in her thirties with active or convalescent COVID-19. Here the CDR3 reads CATTRKRGTDTQYF. The CDR3 nucleotides are TGTGCCACGACCCGAAAGCGGGGGACAGATACGCAGTATTTT.